This record concerns one T cell receptor (beta chain) sequence. Its cognate antigen has yet to be identified. The input lacks base qualities; no much larger clone sits a single base away. These data originate in a study of blood T cell repertoires in COVID-19 (TCRdb year 2020). About the study as a whole: Samples covering the acute and convalescent phases of COVID-19 were provided by collaborators in the United States, Italy and Spain. Nearly every sample came with metadata listing a de-identified subject ID, COVID-19 status, age in years and sex. The dataset comprised deeply sampled blood TCRbeta repertoires from subjects exposed to, actively infected with, or recovered from COVID-19. The repertoires were released in a freely available public database meant as a resource for research on the immune response to SARS-CoV-2. Where available, HLA class I and class II types were taken from metadata supplied by the sample provider and were not determined by assay-based typing. The material from the prospective study consisted of cDNA or gDNA derived from T cells, B-cell-depleted T cells, or PBMCs. The samples were drawn from two sources: the first 160 participants of the ongoing ImmuneRACE study, and fewer than 1,500 subjects contributed by 6 global collaborators.

In Seattle, one collaborating source enrolled patients while the infection was active and tracked those patients longitudinally over the course of disease. Whole blood was collected in K2EDTA tubes by collaborating institutions according to the institutions' own protocols. For TCRbeta analysis, collaborators shipped samples in one of three forms: frozen whole blood, isolated PBMCs, or DNA extracted from either of those sample types. Paper-wide results and their limitations: How much clinical and demographic metadata was included differed by source and by participant, and the metadata was provided uncurated.

CDR3 length: 15 amino acids, cysteine to phenylalanine. Of the read, only the CDR3 DNA is kept; its 45 bases are in frame from base 1. Germline trimming: 5 bases from V, 2 bases from J; junction bases outside gene matches: 8. Per the germline V gene (reference sequence), MNHEY is the CDR1 and SMNVEV is the CDR2. TCRbeta CDR3 regions were amplified from genomic DNA using the immunoSEQ Assay, a bias-controlled multiplex PCR. Per the authors' processing: Nucleated cell counts per sample were estimated from amplification of reference gene primers within the assay. To quantify the absolute abundance of each unique TCRbeta CDR3 rearrangement, sequence reads were collapsed and filtered. Productive Simpson clonality was computed per sample as the square root of Simpson's diversity index over productive rearrangements. TCRdb stores this immuneACCESS table with in-frame sequences only. Part of the clones is absent; in the studies checked, under half of the shortfall reflects unresolved V genes, and no reason is known for the rest. V and J calls and clone size are copied from that table; D and trimming were computed from the DNA. This sample holds roughly 100,000 clones; around 90% were observed only once. Of the sample, around 5% falls within the top ten clones.

The sequenced material came from peripheral blood. This clonotype was sampled from a woman aged 50 to 60 with COVID-19, enrolled during active disease. The rearrangement joined TRBV27 to TRBJ1-2; 7 nucleotides in the junction match TRBD1. The nucleotides read TGTGCCAGCAGTCCAACAAAACAGGGGAACTATGGCTACACCTTC. The encoded protein is CASSPTKQGNYGYTF.